The 25 T cell receptor beta chains presented below share a single source sample, sequenced in a study of CD8 T cells in ankylosing spondylitis. General study findings and limits: Eight highly homologous variants formed a TCR beta motif that appeared characteristic of ankylosing spondylitis blood.

TCRdb itself ran the 5' RACE reads through MiXCR, one entry per CDR3 protein. The sample has about 130,000 distinct CDR3 sequences, about 15% seen once. For these receptors, no antigen is known. Sequencing was carried out using blood, either unsorted or a sorted T cell fraction (not recorded which). The receptors were sampled from a male donor with ankylosing spondylitis.

As to this clonotype: One end of the junction is discordant with germline, which a read error may explain. The chain has TRBV7-9 and TRBJ1-2; perhaps TRBD1 as D (6 bases). Germline loops: CDR1 SEHNR, CDR2 FQNEAQ (reference sequence). CDR3 length: 16 residues. CDR3 loop: CASNLAPQGTLYGYTF. The CDR3 nucleotides are TGTGCCAGCAACTTAGCCCCACAGGGAACCCTCTATGGCTACACCTTC.

The chain combines TRBV27 with TRBJ2-7, with 8 bases aligning to TRBD2. Trimming took 6 bases from V and 5 from J; bases not matched to a gene: 9. Germline assignment: CDR1 MNHEY and CDR2 SMNVEV (reference sequence). The CDR3 has 14 residues. CDR3 sequence (DNA): TGTGCCAGCAGCCTCTGGCGGGGGGATAACGAGCAGTACTTC. It yields the protein CASSLWRGDNEQYF.

The CDR3 DNA sequence: TGCGCCAGCAGCTTAAGGCTAGCGGGAGAGACCCAGTACTTC. Residues: CASSLRLAGETQYF. This sequence joins TRBV5-1 and TRBJ2-5, with TRBD2 identical over 8 bases. The germline V gene encodes CDR1 SGHRS and CDR2 YFSETQ. V lost 2 bases and J lost 4; bases outside the gene matches: 4. The CDR3 length is 14 residues.

Only a few counts were recorded for this clonotype. The chain employs TRBV7-8 and TRBJ2-2; 8 bases line up with TRBD2. The CDR3 covers 15 residues. The V gene end was trimmed by 2 bases and the J gene end by 5 bases; junction bases not matched to a gene: 4. Germline assignment: CDR1 SGHVS and CDR2 FQNEAQ. CDR3 amino acids: CASSLIAGQTGELFF. CDR3 nucleotides: TGTGCCAGCAGCTTAATAGCGGGACAAACCGGGGAGCTGTTTTTT.

The chain joins TRBV27 to TRBJ2-1; weak D call: TRBD1 (5 bases). CDR1 and CDR2 from the germline V gene are MNHEY and SMNVEV (reference sequence). V lost 5 bases to trimming and J lost 7 bases, with 15 bases between them. This CDR3 contains 14 residues. The CDR3 nucleotides read TGTGCCAGCAGTGGGCCAGGGCGGCGGAATGAGCAGTTCTTC. This encodes CASSGPGRRNEQFF.

V usage is TRBV20-1 and J usage is TRBJ2-1, with D possibly matching TRBD2 (6 bases). CDR3 length: 19 amino acids. V lost 6 bases and J 0 bases, leaving 27 bases between the germline ends. CDR1 is DFQATT, CDR2 SNEGSKA, per germline (reference sequence). This CDR3 is CSAPPRDHQGGSSYNEQFF. The CDR3 DNA is TGCAGTGCACCCCCCCGGGACCATCAGGGAGGAAGCTCCTACAATGAGCAGTTCTTC.

This clonotype was seen just once. The CDR3 is CASSLMAGRQPQHF. The CDR3 region has the DNA TGTGCCAGCAGTTTAATGGCCGGGAGGCAGCCCCAGCATTTT. V and J are TRBV27 and TRBJ1-5; unclear D gene. This CDR3 has 14 amino acids. V lost 2 bases to trimming and J lost 7 bases, with 12 bases between them. Looked up from germline, CDR1 is MNHEY and CDR2 is SMNVEV (reference sequence).

The V call is TRBV4-1, the J call TRBJ2-7; the D is unclear. Between the trimmed V and J ends, which lost 0 bases and 7 bases, there was a span of 16 bases. The V gene's germline CDR1 is MGHRA and CDR2 YSYEKL. The CDR3 runs 15 residues. The CDR3 is CASSQDAEVKREQYF. Written as DNA, the CDR3 is TGCGCCAGCAGCCAAGATGCGGAAGTCAAAAGAGAGCAGTACTTC.

The CDR3 reads CASSQSGIQYF. The CDR3, as DNA: TGTGCCAGCAGCCAAAGCGGCATTCAGTACTTC. The chain uses TRBV3-1 and TRBJ2-4, with a tentative D call TRBD2 (5 bases). CDR3 length equals 11 residues. The V and J ends lost 2 bases and 9 bases respectively, with 5 bases between them. The germline CDR1 and CDR2 sequences are LGHDT and YNNKEL (reference sequence).

In this sample, this clonotype turned up a few times. The chain employs TRBV21-1 and TRBJ2-1; TRBD2 is taken as the D call from the table, unchecked against the DNA. TRBV21-1 is a listed pseudogene. The CDR3 spans 17 residues. Written as DNA, the CDR3 is TGTGCCAGCAGCAAAGACATGAAACTAGTATTGGTAGGTGAGCAGTTCTTC. It specifies CASSKDMKLVLVGEQFF.

This clonotype was found a few times. This CDR3 reads CSARDPSVGTQYF. CDR3 DNA sequence: TGCAGTGCTAGAGATCCGTCGGTGGGGACCCAGTACTTC. This rearrangement joins TRBV20-1 to TRBJ2-5; D is unresolved. The CDR3 is made up of 13 amino acids. Germline V gene lookup returns CDR1 DFQATT and CDR2 SNEGSKA (reference sequence). The V and J ends lost 0 bases and 7 bases respectively, with 12 bases between them.

This clonotype was counted ten times or more. The chain employs TRBV29-1 and TRBJ2-7; maybe TRBD1 (6 bases). Trimming stripped 4 bases from V and 0 bases from J, with 16 bases between. Per the germline V gene, CDR1 is SQVTM and CDR2 is ANQGSEA. The CDR3 runs 15 residues. The CDR3 here is CSVAPPGASSYEQYF. CDR3 DNA: TGCAGCGTTGCCCCCCCAGGGGCAAGCTCCTACGAGCAGTACTTC.

This clonotype was counted only a few times. V is TRBV7-2 and J is TRBJ2-7; 7 bases fit TRBD2. This CDR3 contains 15 residues. Per germline, CDR1 SGHTA and CDR2 FQGNSA. J was trimmed by 3 bases and V by 4 bases; bases with no gene match: 9. The CDR3 here is CASSSPRENLYEQYF. The CDR3 DNA reads TGTGCCAGCAGCTCGCCGCGGGAGAATCTCTACGAGCAGTACTTC.

This clonotype was detected many times. The chain combines TRBV4-1 with TRBJ2-5; D uncertain. V gave up 0 bases and J gave up 3 bases, with 11 bases separating them. CDR1 and CDR2 (germline): MGHRA, YSYEKL. This CDR3 has 15 residues. The CDR3 DNA follows: TGCGCCAGCAGCCAAGAACGAAGGGATAAAGAGACCCAGTACTTC. Encoded protein: CASSQERRDKETQYF.

This clonotype was recorded a few times. J is TRBJ2-7 and V is TRBV7-8, with D tentatively TRBD1 or TRBD2 (5 bases each). CDR1 and CDR2 from the germline V gene are SGHVS and FQNEAQ. V was trimmed by 5 bases and J by 3 bases, leaving 14 bases between them. The CDR3 loop spans 14 amino acids. The CDR3 DNA is TGTGCCAGCAGCCCCGGGACGGACCTCTACGAGCAGTACTTC. Its translation: CASSPGTDLYEQYF. The full variable domain, rest sourced from reference TRBV7-8 and TRBJ2-7, is GAGVSQSPRYKVAKRGQDVALRCDPISGHVSLFWYQQALGQGPEFLTYFQNEAQLDKSGLPSDRFFAERPEGSVSTLKIQRTQQEDSAVYLCASSPGTDLYEQYFGPGTRLTVT.

This clonotype was seen only a few times. This chain links TRBV11-2 with TRBJ2-7; D gene ambiguous. Germline V gives CDR1 SGHAT, CDR2 FQNNGV. This CDR3 contains 12 residues. The V gene lost 7 bases and the J gene lost 2 bases, with 9 bases spanning the gap. In DNA, the CDR3 is TGTGCCAGCAAGACCTCCCCCTACGAGCAGTACTTC. Protein product: CASKTSPYEQYF.

The gene calls are TRBV29-1 and TRBJ2-7; D assignment may be TRBD1 or TRBD2 (5 bases each). CDR1 and CDR2 from the germline V gene are SQVTM and ANQGSEA. The CDR3 totals 14 residues. V was clipped by 6 bases and J by 4 bases, with 19 bases between them. The CDR3 sequence is CSVGRVGADYEQYF. CDR3 in DNA: TGCAGCGTCGGACGCGTCGGGGCCGATTACGAGCAGTACTTC.

A few counts support this clonotype. This chain connects TRBV5-1 to TRBJ2-7; D unresolved. From germline, CDR1 is SGHRS and CDR2 YFSETQ. The CDR3 is made up of 13 amino acids. V lost 4 bases and J 0 bases, leaving 8 bases between the germline ends. The CDR3 region is CASSPWTSYEQYF. DNA for the CDR3: TGCGCCAGCAGCCCTTGGACCTCCTACGAGCAGTACTTC. The entire variable domain, with the rest obtained from reference TRBV5-1 and TRBJ2-7, is as follows: KAGVTQTPRYLIKTRGQQVTLSCSPISGHRSVSWYQQTPGQGLQFLFEYFSETQRNKGNFPGRFSGRQFSNSRSEMNVSTLELGDSALYLCASSPWTSYEQYFGPGTRLTVT.

By share of the sample, this clonotype is medium-sized. The V gene is TRBV7-3, the J gene TRBJ1-1, with a tentative D call TRBD1 (5 bases). The germline V gene encodes CDR1 SGHTA and CDR2 FQGTGA. V was pared by 4 bases and J by 1 base, with 10 bases between. This CDR3 region has 14 residues. The CDR3 region is CASSSSGGNTEAFF. CDR3 DNA: TGTGCCAGCAGCTCCTCGGGGGGGAACACTGAAGCTTTCTTT. The full variable domain, completed using reference TRBV7-3 and TRBJ1-1, is GAGVSQTPSNKVTEKGKYVELRCDPISGHTALYWYRQSLGQGPEFLIYFQGTGAADDSGLPNDRFFAVRPEGSVSTLKIQRTERGDSAVYLCASSSSGGNTEAFFGQGTRLTVV.

V gene TRBV5-1 combines with J gene TRBJ2-6; 11 bases match TRBD1. This CDR3 contains 15 residues. The germline V gene encodes CDR1 SGHRS and CDR2 YFSETQ. With 0 bases clipped from V and 12 bases from J, the junction kept 5 bases outside the gene matches. As DNA, the CDR3 is TGCGCCAGCAGCTTGGTAGGGACAGGGGGTTTCGTCCTGACTTTC. It is translated as CASSLVGTGGFVLTF.

The chain recombines TRBV5-5 with TRBJ2-1, with 10 bases identical to TRBD2. Germline V lookup: CDR1 SGHKS, CDR2 YYEKEE (reference sequence). J gave up 8 bases and V 4 bases, and 9 bases lay outside the gene matches. The CDR3 runs 15 residues. Here the CDR3 DNA reads TGTGCCAGCAGCATTCCCGGGACTAGCGCCCATGAGCAGTTCTTC. Amino acids: CASSIPGTSAHEQFF.

This clonotype was observed at least ten times. One end of the junction is discordant with germline, which a read error may explain. The V gene is TRBV9, the J gene TRBJ2-7, with 10 bases aligning to TRBD2. The CDR3 is 14 residues long. Germline CDR1 reads SGDLS; CDR2 reads YYNGEE. CDR3 sequence: CASSVAGGPYEQYF. The CDR3 coding sequence is TGTGCCAGCAGTGTAGCGGGAGGTCCCTACGAGCAGTACTTC.

The table lists this clonotype with many counts. The chain links TRBV5-1 to TRBJ1-1; maybe TRBD1 (6 bases). Germline V CDR1 and CDR2: SGHRS, YFSETQ. The CDR3 sequence is 14 residues long. Trimming stripped 1 base from V and 0 bases from J, with 7 bases between. CDR3 sequence: CASSLRGLNTEAFF. DNA of the CDR3: TGCGCCAGCAGCTTGAGGGGGTTGAACACTGAAGCTTTCTTT.

This chain joins TRBV6-2 or TRBV6-3 and TRBJ2-7, with a tentative D call TRBD1 (6 bases). The CDR3 has 14 amino acids. The V gene's germline CDR1 is MNHEY and CDR2 SVGEGT. Trimming left V 6 bases short and J 2 bases short, with 14 bases between. CDR3 in DNA: TGTGCCAGCAGACCAGGGACAATGACCTACGAGCAGTACTTC. Translating gives CASRPGTMTYEQYF.

This clonotype has just a few counts. V is TRBV6-1 and J is TRBJ2-7, with TRBD1 matching over 8 bases. The ends lost 0 bases at V and 5 bases at J; junction bases unmatched: 6. Germline V gene data show CDR1 as MNHNS and CDR2 as SASEGT. CDR3 length: 15 residues. CDR3 residues: CASSEAETGAHEQYF. CDR3 nucleotide sequence: TGTGCCAGCAGTGAAGCTGAGACAGGGGCGCACGAGCAGTACTTC.